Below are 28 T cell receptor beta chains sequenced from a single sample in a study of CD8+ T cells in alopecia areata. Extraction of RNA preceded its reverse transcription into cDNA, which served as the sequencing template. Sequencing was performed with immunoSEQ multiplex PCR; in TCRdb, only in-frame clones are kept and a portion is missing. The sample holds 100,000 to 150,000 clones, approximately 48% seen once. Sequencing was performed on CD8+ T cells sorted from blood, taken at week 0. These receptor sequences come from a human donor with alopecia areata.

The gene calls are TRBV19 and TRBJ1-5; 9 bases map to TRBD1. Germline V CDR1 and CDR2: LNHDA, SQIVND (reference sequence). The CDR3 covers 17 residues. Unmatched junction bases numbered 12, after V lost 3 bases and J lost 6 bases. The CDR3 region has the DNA TGTGCCAGTAGTATTTTAGGGTTGGGACAGGGTTTTCAGCCCCAGCATTTT. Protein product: CASSILGLGQGFQPQHF.

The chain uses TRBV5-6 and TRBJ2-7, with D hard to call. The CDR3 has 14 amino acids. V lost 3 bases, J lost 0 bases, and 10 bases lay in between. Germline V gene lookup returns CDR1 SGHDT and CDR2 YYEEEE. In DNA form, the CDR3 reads TGTGCCAGCAGCTGGCTGGGGAACTCCTACGAGCAGTACTTC. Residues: CASSWLGNSYEQYF. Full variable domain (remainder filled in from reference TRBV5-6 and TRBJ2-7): DAGVTQSPTHLIKTRGQQVTLRCSPKSGHDTVSWYQQALGQGPQFIFQYYEEEERQRGNFPDRFSGHQFPNYSSELNVNALLLGDSALYLCASSWLGNSYEQYFGPGTRLTVT.

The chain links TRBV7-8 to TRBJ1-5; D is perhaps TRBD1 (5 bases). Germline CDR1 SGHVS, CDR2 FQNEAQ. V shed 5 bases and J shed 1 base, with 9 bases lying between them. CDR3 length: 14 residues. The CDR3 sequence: CASSQGESNQPQHF. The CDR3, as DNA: TGTGCCAGCAGCCAGGGTGAAAGCAATCAGCCCCAGCATTTT.

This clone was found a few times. Written as DNA, the CDR3 is TGTGCCAGCAGTTTATCCCGCAGTTCTAATCAGCCCCAGCATTTT. This codes for CASSLSRSSNQPQHF. The chain uses TRBV27 and TRBJ1-5; unclear D gene. V was trimmed by 0 bases and J by 4 bases, leaving 10 bases between them. The length of the CDR3 is 15 residues. Germline assignment: CDR1 MNHEY and CDR2 SMNVEV (reference sequence).

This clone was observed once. In DNA, the CDR3 is TGTGCCAGCAGTGAAGCGGATCCTGCGGGGGAAAGCAATGAGCAGTTCTTC. This gives the protein CASSEADPAGESNEQFF. The chain uses TRBV6-1 and TRBJ2-1; 7 nucleotides match TRBD2. The CDR3 has 17 residues. With 0 bases clipped from V and 6 bases from J, the junction kept 11 bases outside the gene matches. Germline V lookup: CDR1 MNHNS, CDR2 SASEGT.

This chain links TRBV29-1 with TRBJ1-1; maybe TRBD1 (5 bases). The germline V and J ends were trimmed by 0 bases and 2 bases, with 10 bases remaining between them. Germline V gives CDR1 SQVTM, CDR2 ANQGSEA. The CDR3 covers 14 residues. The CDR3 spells CSVEEGTENTEAFF. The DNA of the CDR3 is TGCAGCGTTGAAGAGGGGACCGAAAACACTGAAGCTTTCTTT.

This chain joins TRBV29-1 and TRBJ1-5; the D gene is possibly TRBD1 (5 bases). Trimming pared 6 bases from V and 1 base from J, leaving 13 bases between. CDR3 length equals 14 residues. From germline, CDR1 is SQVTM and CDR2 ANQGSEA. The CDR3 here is CSVWGEESNQPQHF. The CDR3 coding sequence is TGCAGCGTCTGGGGGGAAGAGAGCAATCAGCCCCAGCATTTT. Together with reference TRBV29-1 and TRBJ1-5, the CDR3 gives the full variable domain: SAVISQKPSRDICQRGTSLTIQCQVDSQVTMMFWYRQQPGQSLTLIATANQGSEATYESGFVIDKFPISRPNLTFSTLTVSNMSPEDSSIYLCSVWGEESNQPQHFGDGTRLSIL.

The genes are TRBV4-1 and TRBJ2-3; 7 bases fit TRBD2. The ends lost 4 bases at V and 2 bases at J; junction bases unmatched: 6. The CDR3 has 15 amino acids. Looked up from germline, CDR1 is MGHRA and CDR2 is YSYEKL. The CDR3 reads CASSRGLGDTDTQYF. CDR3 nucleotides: TGCGCCAGCAGCCGCGGACTAGGCGACACAGATACGCAGTATTTT.

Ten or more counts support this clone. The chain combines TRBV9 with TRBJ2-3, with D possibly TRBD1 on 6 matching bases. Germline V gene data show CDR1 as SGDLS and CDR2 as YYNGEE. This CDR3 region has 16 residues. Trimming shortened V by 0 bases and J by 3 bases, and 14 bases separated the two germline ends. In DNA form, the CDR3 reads TGTGCCAGCAGCGTAGGTAACAGGGAGAAAACAGATACGCAGTATTTT. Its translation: CASSVGNREKTDTQYF.

CDR3 sequence reads: CASSPRASYNEQFF. The CDR3 region has the DNA TGTGCCAGCAGCCCTCGGGCGTCCTACAATGAGCAGTTCTTC. The V and J genes are TRBV9 and TRBJ2-1; D call uncertain. The germline CDR1 and CDR2 sequences are SGDLS and YYNGEE. The V gene lost 4 bases and the J gene lost 1 base, with 9 bases spanning the gap. The CDR3 contains 14 residues.

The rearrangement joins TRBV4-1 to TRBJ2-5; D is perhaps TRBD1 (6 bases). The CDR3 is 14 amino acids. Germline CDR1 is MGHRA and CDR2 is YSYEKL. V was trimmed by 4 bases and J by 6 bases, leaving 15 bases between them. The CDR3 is CASSLQGPGKTQYF. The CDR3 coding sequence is TGCGCCAGCAGCCTACAGGGTCCTGGAAAGACCCAGTACTTC.

The CDR3 region has the DNA TGTGCCAGCAGCGCTCGTAGTTTAGGTTCACCCCTCCACTTT. It yields the protein CASSARSLGSPLHF. The chain couples TRBV9 to TRBJ1-6, with D uncertain. The CDR3 has 14 residues. Per germline, CDR1 SGDLS and CDR2 YYNGEE. V was clipped by 3 bases and J by 9 bases, with 13 bases between them. The whole variable domain, remainder taken from reference TRBV9 and TRBJ1-6, is DSGVTQTPKHLITATGQRVTLRCSPRSGDLSVYWYQQSLDQGLQFLIQYYNGEERAKGNILERFSAQQFPDLHSELNLSSLELGDSALYFCASSARSLGSPLHFGNGTRLTVT.

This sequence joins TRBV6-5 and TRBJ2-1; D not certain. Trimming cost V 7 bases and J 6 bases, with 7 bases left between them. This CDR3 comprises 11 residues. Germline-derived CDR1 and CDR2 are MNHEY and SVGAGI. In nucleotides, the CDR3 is TGTGCCAGCAAACTCATCAATGAGCAGTTCTTC. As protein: CASKLINEQFF.

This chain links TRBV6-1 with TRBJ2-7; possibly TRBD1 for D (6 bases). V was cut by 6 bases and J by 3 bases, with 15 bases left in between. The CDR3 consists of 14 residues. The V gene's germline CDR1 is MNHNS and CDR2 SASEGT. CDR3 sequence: CASSELDRRYEQYF. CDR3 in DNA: TGTGCCAGCAGCGAACTAGACAGGCGCTACGAGCAGTACTTC.

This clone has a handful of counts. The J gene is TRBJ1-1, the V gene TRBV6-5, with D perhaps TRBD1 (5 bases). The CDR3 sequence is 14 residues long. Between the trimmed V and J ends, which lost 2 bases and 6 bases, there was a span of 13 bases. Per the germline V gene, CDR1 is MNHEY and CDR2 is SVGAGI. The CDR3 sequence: CASSYLPTAAEAFF. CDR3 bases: TGTGCCAGCAGTTACCTTCCGACAGCGGCTGAAGCTTTCTTT.

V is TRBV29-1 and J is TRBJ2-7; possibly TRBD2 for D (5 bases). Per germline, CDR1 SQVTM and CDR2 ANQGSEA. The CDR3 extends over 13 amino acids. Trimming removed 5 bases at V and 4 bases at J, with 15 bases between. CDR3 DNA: TGCAGCGTTAATTCGGGAAGTACTTACGAGCAGTACTTC. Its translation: CSVNSGSTYEQYF.

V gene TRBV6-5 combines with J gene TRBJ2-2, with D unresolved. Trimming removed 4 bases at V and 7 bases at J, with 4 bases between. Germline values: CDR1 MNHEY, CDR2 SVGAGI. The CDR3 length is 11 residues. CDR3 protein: CASSWGGELFF. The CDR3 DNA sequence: TGTGCCAGCAGTTGGGGCGGGGAGCTGTTTTTT.

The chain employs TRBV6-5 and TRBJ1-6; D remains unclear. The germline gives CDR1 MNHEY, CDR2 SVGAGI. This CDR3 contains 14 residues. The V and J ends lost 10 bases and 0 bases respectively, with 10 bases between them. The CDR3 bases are TGTGCCACCTGCCTTAGCTCCTATAATTCACCCCTCCACTTT. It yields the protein CATCLSSYNSPLHF.

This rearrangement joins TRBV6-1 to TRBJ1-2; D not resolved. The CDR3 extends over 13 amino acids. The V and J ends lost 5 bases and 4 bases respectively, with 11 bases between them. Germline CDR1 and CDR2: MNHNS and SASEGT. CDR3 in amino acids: CASSSSGLYGYTF. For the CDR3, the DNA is TGTGCCAGCAGTTCGTCAGGCCTCTATGGCTACACCTTC.

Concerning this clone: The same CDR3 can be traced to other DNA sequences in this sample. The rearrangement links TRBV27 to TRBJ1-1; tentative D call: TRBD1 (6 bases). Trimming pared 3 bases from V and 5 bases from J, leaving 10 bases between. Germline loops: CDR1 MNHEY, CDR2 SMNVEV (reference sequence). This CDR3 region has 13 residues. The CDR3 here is CASSLEGDTEAFF. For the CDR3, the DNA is TGTGCCAGCAGTTTGGAGGGGGATACTGAAGCTTTCTTT.

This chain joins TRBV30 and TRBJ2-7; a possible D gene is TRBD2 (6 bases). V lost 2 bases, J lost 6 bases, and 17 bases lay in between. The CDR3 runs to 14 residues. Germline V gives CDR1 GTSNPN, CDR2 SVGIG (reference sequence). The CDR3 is CAWSPAGRESEQYF. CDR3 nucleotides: TGTGCCTGGAGTCCCGCGGGAAGGGAAAGCGAGCAGTACTTC.

The CDR3 region has the DNA TGTGCCAGCAGCGGGGTAACAACAGGGACCCCCTACGAGCAGTACTTC. Its protein is CASSGVTTGTPYEQYF. The V gene is TRBV2, the J gene TRBJ2-7, with D tentatively TRBD1 (6 bases). The CDR3 sequence is 16 residues long. The germline CDR1 and CDR2 sequences are SNHLY and FYNNEI. V was clipped by 6 bases and J by 2 bases, with 20 bases between them.

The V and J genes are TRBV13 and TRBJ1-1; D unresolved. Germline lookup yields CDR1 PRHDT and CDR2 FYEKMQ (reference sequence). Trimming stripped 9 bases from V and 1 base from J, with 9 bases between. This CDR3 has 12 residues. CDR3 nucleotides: TGTGCCAGTCGAAATCAGAACACTGAAGCTTTCTTT. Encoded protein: CASRNQNTEAFF.

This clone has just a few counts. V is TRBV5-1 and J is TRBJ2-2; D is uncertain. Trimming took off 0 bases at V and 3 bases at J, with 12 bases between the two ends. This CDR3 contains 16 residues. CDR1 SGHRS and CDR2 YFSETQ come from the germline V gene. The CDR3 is CASSLGVKVDTGELFF. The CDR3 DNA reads TGCGCCAGCAGCTTGGGGGTCAAGGTGGACACCGGGGAGCTGTTTTTT.

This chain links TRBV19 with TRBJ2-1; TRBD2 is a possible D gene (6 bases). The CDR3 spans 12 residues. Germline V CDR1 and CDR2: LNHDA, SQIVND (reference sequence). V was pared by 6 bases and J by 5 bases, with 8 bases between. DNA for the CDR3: TGTGCCAGTAGCCGGGAGAACAATGAGCAGTTCTTC. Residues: CASSRENNEQFF.

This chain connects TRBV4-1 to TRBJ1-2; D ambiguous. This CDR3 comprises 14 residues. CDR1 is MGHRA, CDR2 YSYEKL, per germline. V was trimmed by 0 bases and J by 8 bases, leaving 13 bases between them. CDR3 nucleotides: TGCGCCAGCAGCCAAGATGCGAAGGCTATGGGCTACACCTTC. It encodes CASSQDAKAMGYTF.

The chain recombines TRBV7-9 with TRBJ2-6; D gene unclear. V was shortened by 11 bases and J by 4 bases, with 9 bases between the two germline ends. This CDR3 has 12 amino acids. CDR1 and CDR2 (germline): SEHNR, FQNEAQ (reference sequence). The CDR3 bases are TGTGCCGGGCCCGGCGGGGCCAACGTCCTGACTTTC. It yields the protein CAGPGGANVLTF.

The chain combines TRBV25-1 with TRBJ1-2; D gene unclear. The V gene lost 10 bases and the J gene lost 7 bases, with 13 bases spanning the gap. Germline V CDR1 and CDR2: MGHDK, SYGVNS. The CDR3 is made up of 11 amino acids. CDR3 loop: CANKGVGGYTF. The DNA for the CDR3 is TGTGCCAACAAGGGTGTGGGTGGCTACACCTTC.